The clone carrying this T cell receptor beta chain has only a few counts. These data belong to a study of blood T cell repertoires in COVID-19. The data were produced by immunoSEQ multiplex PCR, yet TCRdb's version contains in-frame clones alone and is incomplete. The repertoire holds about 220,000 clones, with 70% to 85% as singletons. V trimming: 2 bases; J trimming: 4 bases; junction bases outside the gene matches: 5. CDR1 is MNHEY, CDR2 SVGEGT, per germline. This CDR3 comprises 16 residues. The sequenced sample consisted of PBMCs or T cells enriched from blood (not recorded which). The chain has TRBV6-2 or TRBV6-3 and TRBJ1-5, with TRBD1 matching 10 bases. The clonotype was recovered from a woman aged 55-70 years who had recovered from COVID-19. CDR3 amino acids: CASSYLGTGANQPQHF. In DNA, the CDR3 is TGTGCCAGCAGTTACCTCGGGACAGGGGCTAATCAGCCCCAGCATTTT.